Sequencing of this T cell receptor (beta chain) was carried out in a study of PD-L1 blockade in urothelial cancer. Overall study: The patients had undergone anywhere from 0 to 3 prior chemotherapy regimens.

Germline-derived CDR1 and CDR2 are SEHNR and FQNEAQ (reference sequence). V was shortened by 0 bases and J by 4 bases, with 9 bases between the two germline ends. This CDR3 comprises 14 residues. Only in-frame clones appear in the TCRdb table, and some are missing; sequencing was by immunoSEQ multiplex PCR. The top ten clones hold more than 15% of a sample with 53,000 or so clones, approximately 86% of them seen once. This chain links TRBV7-9 with TRBJ1-1; D remains unclear. The source was PBMCs, collected around atezolizumab (anti-PD-L1) treatment. This clonotype was obtained from a man in his 60s with urothelial cancer. CDR3 bases: TGTGCCAGCAGCTTAGCTAGGAGAGCCACTGAAGCTTTCTTT. Its protein product is CASSLARRATEAFF.